This T cell receptor (beta chain) came from a study of cytomegalovirus exposure and HLA in healthy donors. Study-level points and caveats: Rates of TCR association differed by HLA locus in a later analysis, with DRB1 highest and HLA-C lowest. In a later analysis, most CMV-associated TCR beta chains appeared HLA-restricted.

Though probably carrying unrecorded immune exposures, donors were nominally healthy at sampling. Vbeta (60) and Jbeta (13) primers were used in the PCR. The table came from immunoSEQ multiplex PCR; TCRdb's copy has only in-frame clones and leaves some out. The sample yields approximately 120,000 clones, about 76% seen once. This CDR3 is 14 amino acids long. Unmatched junction bases numbered 5, after V lost 5 bases and J lost 7 bases. The V gene's germline CDR1 is MNHEY and CDR2 SVGAGI. Regarding this clone: Its antigen is still unknown.

V is TRBV6-5 and J is TRBJ1-6, with TRBD1 matching 7 bases. Sequenced input: PBMCs. The TCR originated in a middle-aged woman in good health and CMV-seropositive. CDR3 region: CASSDRDRNSPLHF. CDR3 DNA sequence: TGTGCCAGCAGTGACCGGGACAGAAATTCACCCCTCCACTTT.